This passage covers 24 T cell receptor beta chains from one sample sequenced in a study of T-cell memory formation after mild COVID-19. TCRdb reanalysed the 5' RACE reads using MiXCR and keeps one entry per CDR3 protein. The sample has 380,000 or so distinct CDR3 sequences, roughly an eighth seen once. The material sequenced was PBMCs or a T cell subset sorted from them (not recorded which). These receptors originate from a man aged 18 to 30 who had mild COVID-19 (a few samples of this study predate the infection). Cell type and time point are not known.

The gene calls are TRBV4-2 and TRBJ1-2; D uncertain. Trimming cost V 0 bases and J 5 bases, with 13 bases left between them. Germline assignment: CDR1 LGHNA and CDR2 YNFKEQ. This CDR3 has 15 amino acids. CDR3 protein: CASSQEHALGYGYTF. The DNA for the CDR3 is TGTGCCAGCAGCCAAGAGCATGCTCTTGGATATGGCTACACCTTC.

The gene calls are TRBV5-1 and TRBJ1-1, with TRBD1 matching over 8 bases. V was clipped by 3 bases and J by 6 bases; unmatched bases: 4. The germline V gene has CDR1 SGHRS and CDR2 YFSETQ. CDR3 length equals 13 residues. The CDR3 is CASSYKQGAEAFF. The DNA for the CDR3 is TGCGCCAGCAGCTACAAACAGGGGGCTGAAGCTTTCTTT.

Details on this clonotype: One junction end does not reproduce the germline sequence, and a read error may be involved. The gene calls are TRBV29-1 and TRBJ1-2; D unclear. Germline V gene data show CDR1 as SQVTM and CDR2 as ANQGSEA. The CDR3 totals 10 residues. CDR3 in DNA: TGCAGCGTTGAAGATCAGAGTGCAGTCTTC. This gives the protein CSVEDQSAVF. Supplemented by reference TRBV29-1 and TRBJ1-2, the full variable domain reads SAVISQKPSRDICQRGTSLTIQCQVDSQVTMMFWYRQQPGQSLTLIATANQGSEATYESGFVIDKFPISRPNLTFSTLTVSNMSPEDSSIYLCSVEDQSAVFGSGTRLTVV.

V gene TRBV12-3 or TRBV12-4 combines with J gene TRBJ2-2; no definite D call. The CDR3 length is 13 residues. V was pared by 6 bases and J by 6 bases, with 11 bases between. Here the CDR3 reads CASSPILAGELFF. Written as DNA, the CDR3 is TGTGCCAGCAGCCCAATCTTGGCCGGGGAGCTGTTTTTT.

This clonotype showed up just a few times. CDR3 residues: CASSAPFTDTQYF. CDR3 bases: TGTGCCAGCTCAGCGCCATTCACAGATACGCAGTATTTT. The rearrangement links TRBV18 to TRBJ2-3; no clear D. The length of the CDR3 is 13 residues. CDR1 KGHSH and CDR2 LQKENI come from the germline V gene. Trimming shortened V by 5 bases and J by 2 bases, and 8 bases separated the two germline ends.

Only a few counts were recorded for this clonotype. The rearrangement links TRBV29-1 to TRBJ2-1; 11 bases agree with TRBD2. This CDR3 comprises 13 residues. Germline values: CDR1 SQVTM, CDR2 ANQGSEA. After removal of 4 bases from V and 9 bases from J, the junction contained 5 bases not matched to a gene. This CDR3 is CSVASGGPGEQFF. The CDR3 DNA reads TGCAGCGTTGCTAGCGGGGGGCCAGGTGAGCAGTTCTTC.

This clonotype was picked up many times. The chain recombines TRBV2 with TRBJ2-2; 7 nucleotides match TRBD1. This CDR3 comprises 14 residues. The V segment lost 8 bases and the J segment 7 bases; nucleotides outside the gene matches: 10. Germline V gives CDR1 SNHLY, CDR2 FYNNEI. The CDR3 reads CASGTEISNGELFF. The CDR3 DNA reads as TGTGCCAGCGGGACAGAAATAAGCAACGGGGAGCTGTTTTTT.

This clonotype was recorded many times. The V call is TRBV4-1, the J call TRBJ1-1; D not certain. The germline V gene encodes CDR1 MGHRA and CDR2 YSYEKL. V dropped 2 bases and J dropped 0 bases, with 7 bases sitting between them. The CDR3 totals 14 residues. CDR3 DNA: TGCGCCAGCAGCCAAAGGGCCCTGAACACTGAAGCTTTCTTT. Translation gives CASSQRALNTEAFF.

The chain has TRBV10-3 and TRBJ2-6; TRBD1 matches at 8 bases. The CDR3 loop spans 15 amino acids. Per germline, CDR1 ENHRY and CDR2 SYGVKD. With 4 bases clipped from V and 2 bases from J, the junction kept 1 base outside the gene matches. CDR3 sequence reads: CAISGQGPGANVLTF. The DNA for the CDR3 is TGTGCCATCAGTGGACAGGGGCCTGGGGCCAACGTCCTGACTTTC.

The chain combines TRBV24-1 with TRBJ2-3; the match to TRBD2 covers 11 bases. Trimming cost V 0 bases and J 4 bases; bases outside gene matches: 5. The CDR3 consists of 17 residues. Looked up from germline, CDR1 is KGHDR and CDR2 is SFDVKD. CDR3 region: CATSDLKLAGEADTQYF. The CDR3 nucleotides are TGTGCCACCAGTGATTTGAAACTAGCGGGAGAGGCAGATACGCAGTATTTT.

The gene calls are TRBV12-3 or TRBV12-4 and TRBJ1-5; D gene uncertain. CDR3 length: 14 amino acids. Trimming took off 3 bases at V and 3 bases at J, with 9 bases between the two ends. The CDR3: CASSFGWNNQPQHF. The CDR3 nucleotides are TGTGCCAGCAGTTTTGGATGGAACAATCAGCCCCAGCATTTT.

This clonotype was counted a few times. The chain combines TRBV5-1 with TRBJ1-1; D gene ambiguous. This CDR3 region has 14 residues. With 0 bases removed from V and 2 bases from J, the gap between germline ends came to 8 bases. The germline V gene encodes CDR1 SGHRS and CDR2 YFSETQ. The CDR3 protein is CASSLVGANTEAFF. Written as DNA, the CDR3 is TGCGCCAGCAGCTTGGTTGGCGCCAACACTGAAGCTTTCTTT.

This clonotype has a handful of counts. This sequence joins TRBV6-1 and TRBJ2-4, with D possibly being TRBD1 (6 bases). Looked up from germline, CDR1 is MNHNS and CDR2 is SASEGT. The CDR3 covers 16 residues. V was pared by 3 bases and J by 0 bases, with 12 bases between. Here the CDR3 DNA reads TGTGCCAGCAGTGACCGGGACACTCTAGCCAAAAACATTCAGTACTTC. This encodes CASSDRDTLAKNIQYF.

The chain links TRBV5-6 to TRBJ2-7; no clear D. V dropped 0 bases and J dropped 3 bases, with 13 bases sitting between them. In germline, CDR1 is SGHDT, CDR2 YYEEEE. This CDR3 is built from 15 residues. The CDR3 DNA reads TGTGCCAGCAGCTTGGATTCCAGGTCAAACTACGAGCAGTACGTC. This translates into CASSLDSRSNYEQYV.

The chain uses TRBV15 and TRBJ1-5; unclear D gene. This CDR3 spans 16 amino acids. V lost 0 bases and J lost 1, with 10 bases in between. Germline lookup yields CDR1 LNHNV and CDR2 YYDKDF (reference sequence). CDR3 residues: CATSREEGRSNQPQHF. Written as DNA, the CDR3 is TGTGCCACCAGCAGAGAAGAGGGTCGGAGCAATCAGCCCCAGCATTTT.

This clonotype was observed a few times. The chain carries TRBV5-5 and TRBJ2-7; 10 positions agree with TRBD1. With V trimmed by 4 bases and J by 6 bases, 4 bases remained unmatched. Germline values: CDR1 SGHKS, CDR2 YYEKEE (reference sequence). This CDR3 is built from 13 residues. CDR3 in amino acids: CASSIGTGVEQYF. The CDR3 DNA reads TGTGCCAGCAGCATTGGGACAGGGGTCGAGCAGTACTTC.

This clonotype was seen a handful of times. The chain has TRBV7-8 and TRBJ2-5, with TRBD1 identical over 7 bases. V lost 5 bases and J lost 5; bases outside the gene matches: 5. Germline CDR1 reads SGHVS; CDR2 reads FQNEAQ. This CDR3 has 13 amino acids. CDR3 region: CASSLQQGETQYF. As DNA, the CDR3 is TGTGCCAGCAGCCTCCAACAGGGGGAGACCCAGTACTTC.

The chain combines TRBV6-6 with TRBJ2-1; 7 bases map to TRBD1. The CDR3 is 17 amino acids. CDR1 and CDR2 from the germline V gene are MNHNY and SVGAGI (reference sequence). V dropped 6 bases and J dropped 1; count of bases not matched to a gene: 12. The CDR3 sequence is CASSLPLKGASYNEQFF. CDR3 sequence (DNA): TGTGCCAGCAGCCTACCCCTTAAGGGGGCTTCCTACAATGAGCAGTTCTTC.

The chain employs TRBV20-1 and TRBJ1-6, with D unresolved. This CDR3 has 15 amino acids. Trimming took off 3 bases at V and 1 base at J, with 10 bases between the two ends. Germline CDR1 is DFQATT and CDR2 is SNEGSKA (reference sequence). The CDR3 is CSARLEGSYNSPLHF. CDR3 sequence (DNA): TGCAGTGCTAGGCTGGAGGGTTCCTATAATTCACCCCTCCACTTT.

This clonotype occurred a few times. The J gene is TRBJ1-5, the V gene TRBV6-1; no clear D gene. The germline CDR1 and CDR2 sequences are MNHNS and SASEGT. This CDR3 is built from 15 residues. Trimming left V 7 bases short and J 0 bases short, with 13 bases between. The CDR3 here is CASILTPYSNQPQHF. The DNA for the CDR3 is TGTGCCAGCATTCTGACTCCCTATAGCAATCAGCCCCAGCATTTT.

Comment on this clonotype: A read error is likely, as this CDR3 ends without the conserved phenylalanine or tryptophan. The rearrangement joins TRBV7-7 to TRBJ2-1; tentative D call: TRBD2 (7 bases). The germline V gene encodes CDR1 SSHAT and CDR2 FNYEAQ (reference sequence). CDR3 size: 13 residues. The CDR3 nucleotides read TGTGCTAGCAGCTTGGGGGGGGCCCGTGAGCAGTTCTTA. Amino acids: CASSLGGAREQFL.

This sequence joins TRBV5-1 and TRBJ2-6; the D gene is possibly TRBD2 (7 bases). Between the trimmed V and J ends, which lost 6 bases and 1 base, there was a span of 11 bases. CDR3 length: 15 residues. From germline, CDR1 is SGHRS and CDR2 YFSETQ. This CDR3 is CASTAGASGANVLTF. CDR3 coding DNA: TGCGCCAGCACCGCGGGGGCGTCTGGGGCCAACGTCCTGACTTTC.

The rearrangement links TRBV20-1 to TRBJ2-1, with 9 bases aligning to TRBD1. The V segment lost 3 bases and the J segment 4 bases; nucleotides outside the gene matches: 10. The CDR3 totals 16 residues. CDR1 and CDR2 (germline): DFQATT, SNEGSKA (reference sequence). CDR3 DNA: TGCAGTGCTAGCTCGTGGGACAGGGATCTGTACAATGAGCAGTTCTTC. Residues: CSASSWDRDLYNEQFF.

The genes are TRBV6-5 and TRBJ2-1; 10 bases align to TRBD1. Trimming cost V 8 bases and J 4 bases; bases outside gene matches: 11. Germline CDR1 is MNHEY and CDR2 is SVGAGI. The length of the CDR3 is 16 residues. CDR3 protein: CASGDRGFSIYNEQFF. The CDR3 DNA reads TGTGCCAGCGGGGACAGGGGCTTCTCTATTTACAATGAGCAGTTCTTC.